This entry lists 23 T cell receptor beta chains sequenced from one sample in a study of a mutant IDH1 vaccine in newly diagnosed glioma. Antigens of these TCRs are unknown. This sample's time point: week 35, safety follow-up. Doses of 300 ug of mutant IDH1 20-mer peptide were given with topical imiquimod. This table comes from immunoSEQ multiplex PCR, and its TCRdb copy is limited to in-frame clones, with some not included. The table shows around 29,000 clones, with more than 65% occurring only once. Specimen: PBMCs, collected from a glioma patient whose treatment included an IDH1 peptide vaccine. The origin of the receptors is a man aged 45 to 65 with glioma.

This clone was seen a few times. The genes are TRBV5-6 and TRBJ1-1; D perhaps matches TRBD1 (6 bases). Germline values: CDR1 SGHDT, CDR2 YYEEEE. The CDR3 sequence is 14 residues long. Trimming took off 3 bases at V and 4 bases at J, with 13 bases between the two ends. The CDR3 DNA reads as TGTGCCAGCAGCTACAGGGTTAGGGGCACTGAAGCTTTCTTT. Protein sequence: CASSYRVRGTEAFF.

The chain is built from TRBV29-1 and TRBJ2-3; D is undetermined. V was cut by 7 bases and J by 1 base, with 9 bases left in between. This CDR3 region has 12 residues. Germline V gene lookup returns CDR1 SQVTM and CDR2 ANQGSEA. CDR3 sequence (DNA): TGCAGCGGACTTGAAGGCACAGATACGCAGTATTTT. It specifies CSGLEGTDTQYF.

J is TRBJ2-1 and V is TRBV20-1; D might be TRBD2 (5 bases). Trimming left V 2 bases short and J 6 bases short, with 5 bases between. CDR3 length: 11 amino acids. CDR1 DFQATT and CDR2 SNEGSKA come from the germline V gene (reference sequence). CDR3 in amino acids: CSARRGNEQFF. In DNA form, the CDR3 reads TGCAGTGCTAGACGGGGCAATGAGCAGTTCTTC.

The CDR3 loop is CASKRDSGDGYTF. The CDR3 DNA is TGTGCCAGCAAGCGGGATTCAGGGGATGGCTACACCTTC. The V gene is TRBV2, the J gene TRBJ1-2; tentatively, D is TRBD1 (6 bases). The V end was cut by 7 bases, the J end by 6 bases, with 15 bases between. This CDR3 has 13 amino acids. Germline V gene lookup returns CDR1 SNHLY and CDR2 FYNNEI. Full variable domain (remainder filled in from reference TRBV2 and TRBJ1-2): EPEVTQTPSHQVTQMGQEVILRCVPISNHLYFYWYRQILGQKVEFLVSFYNNEISEKSEIFDDQFSVERPDGSNFTLKIRSTKLEDSAMYFCASKRDSGDGYTFGSGTRLTVV.

V and J are TRBV5-6 and TRBJ1-1, with no clear D. The CDR3 totals 13 residues. The V gene's germline CDR1 is SGHDT and CDR2 YYEEEE. V lost 2 bases to trimming and J lost 0 bases, with 5 bases between them. The CDR3 DNA follows: TGTGCCAGCAGCTTTGTGGTGAACACTGAAGCTTTCTTT. Its protein product is CASSFVVNTEAFF.

The CDR3 bases are TGTGCCAGCAACCTTGGACATACGAACACCGGGGAGCTGTTTTTT. Its protein product is CASNLGHTNTGELFF. This sequence joins TRBV7-9 and TRBJ2-2; D is perhaps TRBD1 (5 bases). CDR1 SEHNR and CDR2 FQNEAQ come from the germline V gene (reference sequence). The length of the CDR3 is 15 residues. V lost 7 bases and J 0 bases, leaving 12 bases between the germline ends.

This chain uses TRBV2 with TRBJ1-2; D is uncertain. The CDR3 length is 14 residues. Germline V gene lookup returns CDR1 SNHLY and CDR2 FYNNEI. With 0 bases removed from V and 8 bases from J, the gap between germline ends came to 13 bases. CDR3 protein: CASSEALRATGYTF. In nucleotides, the CDR3 is TGTGCCAGCAGTGAAGCACTTCGGGCCACCGGCTACACCTTC.

Written as DNA, the CDR3 is TGTGCCAGCAGTCCTTTCAGGGGGCCGAACACTGAAGCTTTCTTT. It encodes CASSPFRGPNTEAFF. The gene calls are TRBV27 and TRBJ1-1; 8 bases agree with TRBD1. Germline values: CDR1 MNHEY, CDR2 SMNVEV (reference sequence). The CDR3 has 15 amino acids. Trimming at V came to 5 bases and at J to 1 base, leaving 6 bases not matched to a gene.

This chain connects TRBV7-9 to TRBJ1-2; D is possibly TRBD1 (5 bases). This CDR3 is 17 amino acids long. Germline-derived CDR1 and CDR2 are SEHNR and FQNEAQ (reference sequence). V lost 8 bases and J 0 bases, leaving 22 bases between the germline ends. In DNA, the CDR3 is TGTGCCAGCCGAGGCTCAGGGAGAGCCCCCTCTAACTATGGCTACACCTTC. Its protein is CASRGSGRAPSNYGYTF.

The rearrangement uses TRBV6-6 and TRBJ1-2; D possibly corresponds to TRBD1 (6 bases). V was pared by 6 bases and J by 7 bases, with 18 bases between. Per germline, CDR1 MNHNY and CDR2 SVGAGI (reference sequence). The CDR3 loop spans 14 amino acids. DNA of the CDR3: TGTGCCAGCAGCCTGGGACGGGACATCGGTGGCTACACCTTC. Translated, it gives CASSLGRDIGGYTF.

V is TRBV9 and J is TRBJ2-3, with 9 bases fitting TRBD2. Losses at the gene ends were 2 bases for V and 6 bases for J; bases not matched to a gene: 7. Germline V gene lookup returns CDR1 SGDLS and CDR2 YYNGEE. The CDR3 consists of 15 residues. CDR3: CASSVSSGTGDTQYF. CDR3 in DNA: TGTGCCAGCAGCGTTTCTAGCGGGACGGGGGATACGCAGTATTTT. The variable domain in full, completed from reference TRBV9 and TRBJ2-3, reads DSGVTQTPKHLITATGQRVTLRCSPRSGDLSVYWYQQSLDQGLQFLIQYYNGEERAKGNILERFSAQQFPDLHSELNLSSLELGDSALYFCASSVSSGTGDTQYFGPGTRLTVL.

This clone was detected a few times. The chain joins TRBV14 to TRBJ1-3; D is perhaps TRBD1 (5 bases). The CDR3 spans 13 residues. Germline assignment: CDR1 SGHDN and CDR2 FVKESK. The V and J ends lost 1 base and 8 bases respectively, with 9 bases between them. DNA for the CDR3: TGTGCCAGCAGCCAAGTGGGGGAGGACACCATATATTTT. This gives the protein CASSQVGEDTIYF.

The chain links TRBV30 to TRBJ1-1, with D possibly being TRBD1 (6 bases). Germline V gene data show CDR1 as GTSNPN and CDR2 as SVGIG (reference sequence). V lost 4 bases to trimming and J lost 1 base, with 10 bases between them. This CDR3 is built from 13 residues. CDR3 region: CAWTGQPNTEAFF. For the CDR3, the DNA is TGTGCCTGGACCGGACAGCCGAACACTGAAGCTTTCTTT.

The genes are TRBV6-5 and TRBJ2-3; 7 positions agree with TRBD2. This CDR3 is built from 14 residues. Germline values: CDR1 MNHEY, CDR2 SVGAGI. The ends lost 4 bases at V and 10 bases at J; junction bases unmatched: 11. The CDR3 DNA follows: TGTGCCAGCAGTTTAGGAAGCGGGAAGGTCTCGCAGTATTTT. This translates into CASSLGSGKVSQYF.

The J gene is TRBJ2-3, the V gene TRBV6-6; D perhaps matches TRBD2 (6 bases). Germline-derived CDR1 and CDR2 are MNHNY and SVGAGI (reference sequence). The V gene lost 6 bases and the J gene lost 4 bases, with 17 bases spanning the gap. The CDR3 length is 15 residues. CDR3 nucleotide sequence: TGTGCCAGCAGGGGGGATCTCGGGAGTTCAGATACGCAGTATTTT. Protein product: CASRGDLGSSDTQYF.

The J gene is TRBJ1-5, the V gene TRBV7-9; D perhaps matches TRBD1 (5 bases). Looked up from germline, CDR1 is SEHNR and CDR2 is FQNEAQ (reference sequence). The CDR3 totals 14 residues. The V gene lost 5 bases and the J gene lost 2 bases, with 10 bases spanning the gap. The chain's CDR3 is CASSMGGGNQPQHF. Written as DNA, the CDR3 is TGTGCCAGCAGCATGGGAGGGGGCAATCAGCCCCAGCATTTT. Filled out from reference TRBV7-9 and TRBJ1-5, the complete variable domain reads DTGVSQNPRHKITKRGQNVTFRCDPISEHNRLYWYRQTLGQGPEFLTYFQNEAQLEKSRLLSDRFSAERPKGSFSTLEIQRTEQGDSAMYLCASSMGGGNQPQHFGDGTRLSIL.

J is TRBJ2-5 and V is TRBV4-2, with 7 positions matching TRBD2. The CDR3 extends over 15 amino acids. CDR1 is LGHNA and CDR2 is YNFKEQ in the germline V gene. V was pared by 1 base and J by 2 bases, with 4 bases of the junction left unmatched. CDR3 sequence reads: CASSQAGGGQETQYF. CDR3 in DNA: TGTGCCAGCAGCCAAGCGGGAGGTGGTCAAGAGACCCAGTACTTC.

The V and J genes are TRBV7-8 and TRBJ1-5; D remains ambiguous. V was trimmed by 0 bases and J by 4 bases, leaving 7 bases between them. This CDR3 is 14 amino acids long. Germline CDR1 reads SGHVS; CDR2 reads FQNEAQ. The CDR3 nucleotides are TGTGCCAGCAGCTTAGCAGGAGGGAATCAGCCCCAGCATTTT. Translation gives CASSLAGGNQPQHF.

Only a few counts were recorded for this clone. V is TRBV2 and J is TRBJ2-2; D unresolved. The CDR3 covers 13 residues. Germline loops: CDR1 SNHLY, CDR2 FYNNEI. Trimming removed 5 bases from V and 6 bases from J, with 10 bases in between. The CDR3 here is CASSPRDPGELFF. As DNA, the CDR3 is TGTGCCAGCAGTCCCCGCGACCCCGGGGAGCTGTTTTTT.

The V and J genes are TRBV11-2 and TRBJ2-5; the D gene is possibly TRBD1 (6 bases). In germline, CDR1 is SGHAT, CDR2 FQNNGV. V was shortened by 5 bases and J by 1 base, with 11 bases between the two germline ends. The CDR3 length is 14 residues. CDR3 residues: CASSLGHLQETQYF. As DNA, the CDR3 is TGTGCCAGCAGCCTGGGACACCTCCAAGAGACCCAGTACTTC.

The chain's CDR3 is CASSLATGAGETQYF. CDR3 DNA: TGTGCCAGCAGCTTAGCGACGGGGGCTGGGGAGACCCAGTACTTC. The chain carries TRBV7-8 and TRBJ2-5, with D tentatively TRBD1 or TRBD2 (6 bases each). Trimming left V 0 bases short and J 5 bases short, with 13 bases between. The CDR3 runs 15 residues. CDR1 is SGHVS and CDR2 is FQNEAQ in the germline V gene.

The chain employs TRBV4-2 and TRBJ1-5, with D uncertain. CDR1 is LGHNA, CDR2 YNFKEQ, per germline. The germline V and J ends were trimmed by 0 bases and 2 bases, with 8 bases remaining between them. The CDR3 sequence is 15 residues long. DNA for the CDR3: TGTGCCAGCAGCCAAGAGGGTGGCGGCAATCAGCCCCAGCATTTT. Translated: CASSQEGGGNQPQHF.

Regarding this clone: The junction does not match germline at one end; this may be a read error. The chain couples TRBV19 to TRBJ2-5; perhaps TRBD2 as D (6 bases). The tail of the sequence fits TRBJ2-7 better, so the J call may be wrong. This CDR3 comprises 14 residues. Looked up from germline, CDR1 is LNHDA and CDR2 is SQIVND (reference sequence). The CDR3 sequence: CASRIAVLGGEQYF. The CDR3 coding sequence is TGTGCCAGTAGGATAGCGGTCCTAGGCGGCGAGCAGTACTTC.